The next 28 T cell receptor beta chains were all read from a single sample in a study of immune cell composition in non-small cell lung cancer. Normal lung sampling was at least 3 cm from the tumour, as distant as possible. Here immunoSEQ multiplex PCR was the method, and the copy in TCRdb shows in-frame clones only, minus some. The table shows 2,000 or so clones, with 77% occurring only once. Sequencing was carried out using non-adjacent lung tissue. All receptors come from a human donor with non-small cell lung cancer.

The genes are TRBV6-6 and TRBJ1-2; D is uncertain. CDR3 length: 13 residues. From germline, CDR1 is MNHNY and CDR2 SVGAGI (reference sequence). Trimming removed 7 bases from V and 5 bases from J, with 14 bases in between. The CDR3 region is CASTQHPLYGYTF. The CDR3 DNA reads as TGTGCCAGCACCCAACACCCTTTATATGGCTACACCTTC.

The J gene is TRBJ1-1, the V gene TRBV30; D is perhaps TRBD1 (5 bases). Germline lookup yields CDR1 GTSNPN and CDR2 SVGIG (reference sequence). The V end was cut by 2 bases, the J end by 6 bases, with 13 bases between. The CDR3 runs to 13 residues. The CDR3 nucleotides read TGTGCCTGGAGTCAGCAGGGATCCGCTGAAGCTTTCTTT. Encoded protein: CAWSQQGSAEAFF.

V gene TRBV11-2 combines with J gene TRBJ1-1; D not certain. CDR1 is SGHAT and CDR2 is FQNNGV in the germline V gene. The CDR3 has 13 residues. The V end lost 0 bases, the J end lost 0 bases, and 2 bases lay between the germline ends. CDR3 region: CASSLDVNTEAFF. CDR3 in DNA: TGTGCCAGCAGCTTAGACGTGAACACTGAAGCTTTCTTT.

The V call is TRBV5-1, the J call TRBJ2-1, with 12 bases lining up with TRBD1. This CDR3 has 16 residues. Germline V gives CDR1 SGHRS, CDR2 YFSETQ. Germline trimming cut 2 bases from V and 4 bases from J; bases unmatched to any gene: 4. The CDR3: CASSLRDRGPYNEQFF. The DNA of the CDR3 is TGCGCCAGCAGCTTACGGGACAGGGGGCCTTACAATGAGCAGTTCTTC.

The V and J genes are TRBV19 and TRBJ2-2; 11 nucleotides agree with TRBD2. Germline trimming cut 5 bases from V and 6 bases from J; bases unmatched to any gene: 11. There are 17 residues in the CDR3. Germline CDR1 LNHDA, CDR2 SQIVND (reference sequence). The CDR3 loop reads CASSGGLAGGYPGELFF. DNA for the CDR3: TGTGCCAGTAGTGGGGGGCTAGCGGGGGGCTACCCCGGGGAGCTGTTTTTT. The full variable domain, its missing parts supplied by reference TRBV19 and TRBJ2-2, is DGGITQSPKYLFRKEGQNVTLSCEQNLNHDAMYWYRQDPGQGLRLIYYSQIVNDFQKGDIAEGYSVSREKKESFPLTVTSAQKNPTAFYLCASSGGLAGGYPGELFFGEGSRLTVL.

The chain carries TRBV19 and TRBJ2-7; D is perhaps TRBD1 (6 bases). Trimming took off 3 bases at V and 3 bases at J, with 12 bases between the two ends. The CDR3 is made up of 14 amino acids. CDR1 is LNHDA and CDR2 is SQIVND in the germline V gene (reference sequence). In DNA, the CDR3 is TGTGCCAGTAGTATTGGGACATTAGTCTACGAGCAGTACTTC. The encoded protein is CASSIGTLVYEQYF.

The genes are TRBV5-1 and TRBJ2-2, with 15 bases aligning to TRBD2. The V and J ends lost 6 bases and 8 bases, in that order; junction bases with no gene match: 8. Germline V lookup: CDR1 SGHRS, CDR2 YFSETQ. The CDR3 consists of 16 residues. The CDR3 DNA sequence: TGCGCCAGCACCCCCGGACTAGCGGGAGGGCCAGGGGAGCTGTTTTTT. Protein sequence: CASTPGLAGGPGELFF.

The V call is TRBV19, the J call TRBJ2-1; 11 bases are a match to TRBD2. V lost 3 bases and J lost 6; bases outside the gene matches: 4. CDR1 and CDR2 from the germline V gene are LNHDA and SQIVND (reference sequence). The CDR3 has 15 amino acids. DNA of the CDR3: TGTGCCAGTAGTATCGGGACTAGCGGTCTCAATGAGCAGTTCTTC. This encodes CASSIGTSGLNEQFF.

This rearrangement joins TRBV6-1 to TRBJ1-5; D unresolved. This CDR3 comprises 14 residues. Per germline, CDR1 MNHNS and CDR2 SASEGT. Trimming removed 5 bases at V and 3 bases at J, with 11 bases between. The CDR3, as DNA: TGTGCCAGCAGTCGGCCGGGGTTCAATCAGCCCCAGCATTTT. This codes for CASSRPGFNQPQHF.

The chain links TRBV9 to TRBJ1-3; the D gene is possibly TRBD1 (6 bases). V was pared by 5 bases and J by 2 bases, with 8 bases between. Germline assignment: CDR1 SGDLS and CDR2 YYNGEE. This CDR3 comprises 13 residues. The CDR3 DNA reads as TGTGCCAGCAGGGCAGGGGCTGGAAACACCATATATTTT. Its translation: CASRAGAGNTIYF.

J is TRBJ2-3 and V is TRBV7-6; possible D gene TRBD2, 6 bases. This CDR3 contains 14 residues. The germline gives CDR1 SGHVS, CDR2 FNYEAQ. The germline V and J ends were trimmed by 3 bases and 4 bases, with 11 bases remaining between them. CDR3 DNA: TGTGCCAGCAGCTTGGGGGGTTTTTCAGATACGCAGTATTTT. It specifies CASSLGGFSDTQYF. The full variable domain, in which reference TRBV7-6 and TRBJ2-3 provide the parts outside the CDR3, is GAGVSQSPRYKVTKRGQDVALRCDPISGHVSLYWYRQALGQGPEFLTYFNYEAQQDKSGLPNDRFSAERPEGSISTLTIQRTEQRDSAMYRCASSLGGFSDTQYFGPGTRLTVL.

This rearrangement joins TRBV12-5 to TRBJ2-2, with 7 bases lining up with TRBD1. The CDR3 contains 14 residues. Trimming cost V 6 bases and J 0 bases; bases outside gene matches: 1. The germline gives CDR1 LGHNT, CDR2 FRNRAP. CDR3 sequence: CASGTGANTGELFF. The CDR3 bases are TGTGCTAGTGGCACAGGGGCGAACACCGGGGAGCTGTTTTTT.

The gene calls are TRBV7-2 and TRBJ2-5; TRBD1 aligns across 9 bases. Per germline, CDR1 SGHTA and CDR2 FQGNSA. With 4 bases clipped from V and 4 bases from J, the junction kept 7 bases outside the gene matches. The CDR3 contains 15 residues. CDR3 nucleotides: TGTGCCAGCAGCTCAGCGGTGGGACAGGGAGAGACCCAGTACTTC. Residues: CASSSAVGQGETQYF.

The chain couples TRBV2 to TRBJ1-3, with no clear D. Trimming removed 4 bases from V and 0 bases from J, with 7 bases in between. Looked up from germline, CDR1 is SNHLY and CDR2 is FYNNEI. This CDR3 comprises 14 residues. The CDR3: CASSATASGNTIYF. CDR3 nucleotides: TGTGCCAGCAGTGCCACAGCCTCTGGAAACACCATATATTTT. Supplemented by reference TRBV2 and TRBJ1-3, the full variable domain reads EPEVTQTPSHQVTQMGQEVILRCVPISNHLYFYWYRQILGQKVEFLVSFYNNEISEKSEIFDDQFSVERPDGSNFTLKIRSTKLEDSAMYFCASSATASGNTIYFGEGSWLTVV.

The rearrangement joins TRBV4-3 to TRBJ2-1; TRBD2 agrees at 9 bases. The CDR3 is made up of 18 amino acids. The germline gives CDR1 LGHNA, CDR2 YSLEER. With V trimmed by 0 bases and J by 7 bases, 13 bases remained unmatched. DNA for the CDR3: TGCGCCAGCAGCCAAGACGCCAACGCGGGGGGGTCGAGGAATGAGCAGTTCTTC. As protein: CASSQDANAGGSRNEQFF.

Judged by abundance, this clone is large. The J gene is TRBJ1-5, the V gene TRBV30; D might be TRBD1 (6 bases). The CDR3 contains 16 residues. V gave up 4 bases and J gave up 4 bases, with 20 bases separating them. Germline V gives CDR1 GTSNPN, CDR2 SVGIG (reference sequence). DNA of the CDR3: TGTGCCTGGAAACCAGGACAGTGGTCAATAAATCAGCCCCAGCATTTT. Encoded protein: CAWKPGQWSINQPQHF.

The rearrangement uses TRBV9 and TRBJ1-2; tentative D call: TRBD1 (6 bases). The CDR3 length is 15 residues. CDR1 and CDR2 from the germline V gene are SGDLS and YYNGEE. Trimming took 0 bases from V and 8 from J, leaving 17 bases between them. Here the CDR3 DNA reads TGTGCCAGCAGCGTAGGGGGGGGGCAGGCAGGCGGCTACACCTTC. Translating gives CASSVGGGQAGGYTF.

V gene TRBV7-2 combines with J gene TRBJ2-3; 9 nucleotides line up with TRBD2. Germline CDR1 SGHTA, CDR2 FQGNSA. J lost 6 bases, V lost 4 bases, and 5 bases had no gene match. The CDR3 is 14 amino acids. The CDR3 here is CASSSLAGTDTQYF. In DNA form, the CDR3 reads TGTGCCAGCAGCTCTCTAGCGGGAACCGATACGCAGTATTTT. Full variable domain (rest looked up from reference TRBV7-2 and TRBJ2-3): GAGVSQSPSNKVTEKGKDVELRCDPISGHTALYWYRQSLGQGLEFLIYFQGNSAPDKSGLPSDRFSAERTGGSVSTLTIQRTQQEDSAVYLCASSSLAGTDTQYFGPGTRLTVL.

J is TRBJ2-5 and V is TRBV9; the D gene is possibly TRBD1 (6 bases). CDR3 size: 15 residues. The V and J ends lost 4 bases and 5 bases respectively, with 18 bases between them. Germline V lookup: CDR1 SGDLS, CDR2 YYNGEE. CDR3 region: CASSPEGGPPETQYF. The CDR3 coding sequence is TGTGCCAGCAGCCCGGAAGGGGGTCCGCCTGAGACCCAGTACTTC.

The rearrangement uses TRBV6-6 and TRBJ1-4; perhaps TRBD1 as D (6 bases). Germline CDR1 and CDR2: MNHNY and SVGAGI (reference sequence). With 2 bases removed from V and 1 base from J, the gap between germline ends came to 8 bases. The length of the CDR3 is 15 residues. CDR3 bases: TGTGCCAGCAGTTACAAACAGGGAACTAATGAAAAACTGTTTTTT. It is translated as CASSYKQGTNEKLFF.

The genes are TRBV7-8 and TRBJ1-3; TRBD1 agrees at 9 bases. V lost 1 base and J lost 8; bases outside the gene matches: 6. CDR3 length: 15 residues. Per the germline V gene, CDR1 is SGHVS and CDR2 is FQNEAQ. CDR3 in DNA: TGTGCCAGCAGCTTAGAGGACAGGGGTAGGCACACCATATATTTT. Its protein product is CASSLEDRGRHTIYF.

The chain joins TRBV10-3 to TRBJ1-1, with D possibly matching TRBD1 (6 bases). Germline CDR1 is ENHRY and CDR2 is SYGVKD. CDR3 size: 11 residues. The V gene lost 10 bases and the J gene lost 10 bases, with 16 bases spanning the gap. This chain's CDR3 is CATSTGTRAFF. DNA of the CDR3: TGTGCCACTTCAACAGGGACCAGAGCTTTCTTT.

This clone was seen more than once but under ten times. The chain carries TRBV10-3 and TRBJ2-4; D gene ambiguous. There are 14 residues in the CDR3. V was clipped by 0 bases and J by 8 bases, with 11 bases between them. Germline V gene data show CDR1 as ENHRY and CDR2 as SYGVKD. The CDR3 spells CAISESADSDIQYF. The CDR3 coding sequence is TGTGCCATCAGTGAGTCCGCAGACTCCGACATTCAGTACTTC.

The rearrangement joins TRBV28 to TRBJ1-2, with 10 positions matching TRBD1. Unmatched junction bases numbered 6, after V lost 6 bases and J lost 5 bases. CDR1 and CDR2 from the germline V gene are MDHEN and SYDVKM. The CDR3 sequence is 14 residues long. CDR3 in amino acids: CASRRTGQGYGYTF. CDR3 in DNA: TGTGCCAGCAGGCGAACGGGACAGGGGTATGGCTACACCTTC.

The CDR3 bases are TGCGCCAGCAGTGAGGGACAGGGGGTCTATGGCTACACCTTC. It translates to CASSEGQGVYGYTF. The chain couples TRBV10-2 to TRBJ1-2, with TRBD1 matching 10 bases. Germline loops: CDR1 WSHSY, CDR2 SAAADI. The CDR3 sequence is 14 residues long. Unmatched junction bases numbered 1, after V lost 2 bases and J lost 4 bases.

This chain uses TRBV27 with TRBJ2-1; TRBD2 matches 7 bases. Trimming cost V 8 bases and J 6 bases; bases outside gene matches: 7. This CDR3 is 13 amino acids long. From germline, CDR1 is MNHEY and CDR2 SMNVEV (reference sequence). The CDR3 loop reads CASGWGGSNEQFF. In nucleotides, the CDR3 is TGTGCCAGCGGATGGGGGGGGAGCAATGAGCAGTTCTTC.

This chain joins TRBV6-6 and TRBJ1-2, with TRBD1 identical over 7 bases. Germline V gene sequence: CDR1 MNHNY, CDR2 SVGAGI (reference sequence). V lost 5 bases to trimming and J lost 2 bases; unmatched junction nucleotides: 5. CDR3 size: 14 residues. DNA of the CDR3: TGTGCCAGCAGTACGGGACAGAACAACTATGGCTACACCTTC. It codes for CASSTGQNNYGYTF.

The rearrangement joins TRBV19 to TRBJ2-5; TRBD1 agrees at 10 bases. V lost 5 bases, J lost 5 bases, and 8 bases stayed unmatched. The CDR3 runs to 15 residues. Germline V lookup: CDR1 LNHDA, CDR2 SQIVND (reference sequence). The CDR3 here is CASSPKTGGRETQYF. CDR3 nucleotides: TGTGCCAGTAGTCCCAAGACAGGGGGCCGTGAGACCCAGTACTTC.